Presented here are 8 T cell receptor beta chains from one specimen sequenced in a study of cytomegalovirus exposure and HLA in healthy donors. The PCR used 60 Vbeta and 13 Jbeta primers. Generated by immunoSEQ multiplex PCR, the TCRdb table keeps only in-frame clones and is missing some. The sample holds 170,000 or so clones; 70% to 80% are singletons and the top ten take roughly 1.4%. The source material was PBMCs. The receptors here all came from a woman in her thirties in good health and CMV-seropositive.

For this clone: Other DNA sequences in the same sample also yield this CDR3. The chain joins TRBV5-1 to TRBJ2-3; 10 nucleotides line up with TRBD1. This CDR3 contains 16 residues. J lost 1 base, V lost 0 bases, and 2 bases had no gene match. The germline gives CDR1 SGHRS, CDR2 YFSETQ. CDR3 amino acids: CASSLAGTGGTDTQYF. CDR3 nucleotide sequence: TGCGCCAGCAGCTTGGCCGGGACAGGGGGCACAGATACGCAGTATTTT.

The CDR3 loop is CASSPGLGRGETQYF. The CDR3 DNA reads TGTGCCAGCAGCCCTGGGCTAGGGAGGGGAGAGACCCAGTACTTC. The chain carries TRBV28 and TRBJ2-5; TRBD2 aligns across 7 bases. The germline V gene has CDR1 MDHEN and CDR2 SYDVKM. The CDR3 is 15 amino acids. The J segment lost 4 bases and the V segment lost 6 bases, leaving 11 bases of the junction unmatched.

The genes are TRBV5-5 and TRBJ2-1; TRBD2 agrees at 9 bases. Unmatched junction bases numbered 3, after V lost 2 bases and J lost 0 bases. Germline V gene sequence: CDR1 SGHKS, CDR2 YYEKEE (reference sequence). The CDR3 totals 16 residues. The CDR3 DNA follows: TGTGCCAGCAGCTTTAGCGGGAGTGGCTCCTACAATGAGCAGTTCTTC. Protein sequence: CASSFSGSGSYNEQFF.

The V and J genes are TRBV7-6 and TRBJ2-1; 7 nucleotides line up with TRBD2. With 5 bases clipped from V and 8 bases from J, the junction kept 3 bases outside the gene matches. This CDR3 is built from 12 residues. Germline V gene lookup returns CDR1 SGHVS and CDR2 FNYEAQ. The DNA of the CDR3 is TGTGCCAGCAGCCAAACTAGCGATGAGCAGTTCTTC. Translating it yields CASSQTSDEQFF.

The sample holds a few counts of this clone. The rearrangement links TRBV5-4 to TRBJ1-1, with D unresolved. V was cut by 0 bases and J by 1 base, with 10 bases left in between. CDR3 length: 15 residues. CDR1 is SGHNT, CDR2 YYREEE, per germline (reference sequence). CDR3 sequence: CASSLDGQTNTEAFF. Here the CDR3 DNA reads TGTGCCAGCAGCTTGGATGGGCAGACGAACACTGAAGCTTTCTTT.

This clone appeared once. The chain links TRBV5-5 to TRBJ2-7; 10 bases are shared with TRBD2. The V and J ends lost 2 bases and 4 bases, in that order; junction bases with no gene match: 3. Germline CDR1 SGHKS, CDR2 YYEKEE (reference sequence). The CDR3 extends over 14 amino acids. The DNA of the CDR3 is TGTGCCAGCAGCTTCTCTAGCGGGGGTTACGAGCAGTACTTC. Its protein is CASSFSSGGYEQYF.

This clone was seen once. The chain is built from TRBV4-2 and TRBJ1-3, with D perhaps matching TRBD1 (5 bases). CDR3 length: 17 amino acids. V was trimmed by 4 bases and J by 4 bases, leaving 20 bases between them. Per germline, CDR1 LGHNA and CDR2 YNFKEQ. The CDR3 region is CASSLAGGSGMGNTIYF. The CDR3 nucleotides are TGTGCCAGCAGCCTCGCGGGGGGGTCCGGAATGGGAAACACCATATATTTT.

The chain has TRBV28 and TRBJ2-7, with 8 bases identical to TRBD1. Germline trimming cut 0 bases from V and 0 bases from J; bases unmatched to any gene: 4. Germline assignment: CDR1 MDHEN and CDR2 SYDVKM. The CDR3 has 16 amino acids. CDR3 residues: CASSLWGQVSSYEQYF. The CDR3 nucleotides are TGTGCCAGCAGTTTATGGGGACAGGTGAGCTCCTACGAGCAGTACTTC.